This T cell receptor beta chain was captured in a study of blood T cells in healthy people across ages. Remarks on this clonotype: A much larger clone differs from this one at a single base, so this may be a read error.

Germline V gives CDR1 SEHNR, CDR2 FQNEAQ (reference sequence). V was clipped by 8 bases and J by 4 bases, with 18 bases between them. The CDR3 length is 14 residues. Using a J-beta primer mix together with a sample-barcoded 5' primer, a second PCR was run for roughly 7 to 11 cycles. TCRdb ran MiXCR on the 5' RACE reads and lists one entry per CDR3 protein. The sample has over 600,000 distinct CDR3 sequences, about 42% seen once. The sample was blood. The origin of this receptor is a man older than 75 in good health. The rearrangement joins TRBV7-9 to TRBJ2-7, with D perhaps matching TRBD1 (6 bases). CDR3 DNA: TGTGCCAGCGGCCGCCCCGGACAGAATTACGAGCAGTACTTC. This gives the protein CASGRPGQNYEQYF.